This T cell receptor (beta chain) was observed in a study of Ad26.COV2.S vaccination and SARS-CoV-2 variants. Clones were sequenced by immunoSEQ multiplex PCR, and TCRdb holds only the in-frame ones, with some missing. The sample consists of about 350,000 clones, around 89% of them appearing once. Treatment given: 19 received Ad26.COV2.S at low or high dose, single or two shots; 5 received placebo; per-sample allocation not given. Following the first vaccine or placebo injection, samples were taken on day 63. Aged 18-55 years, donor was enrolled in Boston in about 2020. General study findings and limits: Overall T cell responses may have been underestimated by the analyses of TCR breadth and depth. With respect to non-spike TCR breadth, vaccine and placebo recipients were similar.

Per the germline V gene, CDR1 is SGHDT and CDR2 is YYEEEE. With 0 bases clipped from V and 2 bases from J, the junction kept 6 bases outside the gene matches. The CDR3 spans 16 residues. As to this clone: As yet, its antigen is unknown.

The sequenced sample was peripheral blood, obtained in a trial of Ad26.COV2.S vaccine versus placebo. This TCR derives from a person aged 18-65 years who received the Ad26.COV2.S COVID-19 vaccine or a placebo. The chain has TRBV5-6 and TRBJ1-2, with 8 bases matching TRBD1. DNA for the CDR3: TGTGCCAGCAGCTTGGGGACAGGGTCTATCAACTATGGCTACACCTTC. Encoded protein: CASSLGTGSINYGYTF.